Described below is a single T cell receptor beta chain sequence and its context. Its target antigen remains unknown. No clone much larger than this one lies a single base away; base qualities are absent. Looking up the germline V gene (reference sequence) yields CDR1 MNHNY and CDR2 SVGAGI. The CDR3 sequence holds 13 residues, the cysteine and phenylalanine included. Left in the record is the CDR3 DNA by itself, 39 bases read in frame from the first base. V gives up 5 bases and J gives up 7 bases, and the segment between their germline ends measures 15 bases. This sample is part of a study of blood T cell repertoires in COVID-19 (TCRdb year 2020). Looking at the study overall: The collaborator samples originated in the United States, Italy and Spain and spanned the acute and convalescent phases of COVID-19. The prospective study material was composed of cDNA or gDNA derived from T cells, B-cell-depleted T cells, or PBMCs. Deeply sampled blood TCRbeta repertoires from subjects exposed to, actively infected with, or recovered from COVID-19 were included in the dataset. The repertoires were released in a freely available public database meant as a resource for research on the immune response to SARS-CoV-2. The samples were drawn from two sources: the first 160 participants of the ongoing ImmuneRACE study, and 1,200 or so subjects contributed by 6 global collaborators. The sample metadata nearly always contained a de-identified subject ID, COVID-19 status, age in years and sex. Where available, HLA class I and class II types were taken from metadata supplied by the sample provider and were not determined by assay-based typing.

Whole blood was collected in K2EDTA tubes by collaborating institutions according to the institutions' own protocols. For TCRbeta analysis, collaborator samples were shipped as frozen whole blood, as isolated PBMCs, or as DNA extracted from either sample type. The paper's findings and limits, for the study overall: How much clinical and demographic metadata was included differed by source and by participant, and the metadata was provided uncurated.

The immunoSEQ Assay, a bias-controlled multiplex PCR, was used to amplify TCRbeta CDR3 regions from genomic DNA. Under the source paper's analysis protocol: Nucleated cell counts per sample were estimated from amplification of reference gene primers within the assay. To quantify the absolute abundance of each unique TCRbeta CDR3 rearrangement, sequence reads were collapsed and filtered. For each sample, productive Simpson clonality was calculated as the square root of Simpson's diversity index over productive rearrangements. This is the immuneACCESS table as TCRdb keeps it, with only in-frame sequences that have V and J called. A part of the clones is gone; compared with another copy, unresolved V genes explain less than half, and the rest is unexplained. The V and J calls and clone size are taken from that table; D and trimming were inferred from the DNA. The sample records about 43,000 clones, 75% to 85% of which are singletons. The leading ten clones occupy roughly 8.2% of the sample.

The sequence was collected from an elderly man in a cohort sampled during active COVID-19. Sequenced sample: peripheral blood. The V and J segments used are TRBV6-6 and TRBJ2-7; a weak D assignment points to TRBD1 (6 bases agree). The DNA reads TGTGCCAGCAGTCCCTACAGGGAGATGGAGCAGTACTTC. Translation gives CASSPYREMEQYF.